This T cell receptor beta chain was found in a study of metastatic and nonmetastatic thyroid tumors. Study overall: A comparison of repertoires was made across blood and tumor or nodule tissue from malignant and benign thyroid patients.

No treatment had been given to any patient before thyroid surgery. TCRdb re-called the PCR reads via MiXCR. There are over 45,000 clones in the sample; around 20% occur only once, and approximately 3.9% lies in the top ten. The CDR3 has 12 amino acids. The germline V and J ends were trimmed by 1 base and 10 bases, with 10 bases remaining between them. Germline CDR1 is SGHVS and CDR2 is FQNEAQ. The table lists this clone with many counts. The sequence was collected from a male donor with papillary thyroid cancer or a benign thyroid nodule (not recorded which). Some clones in this sample may be carry-over from other donors' samples. What was sequenced was blood. J is TRBJ1-2 and V is TRBV7-8, with D uncertain. The CDR3 reads CASSLDRDNYTF. The CDR3 DNA sequence: TGTGCCAGCAGCTTAGACAGAGATAACTACACCTTC.